These 19 T cell receptor beta chains came from one sample sequenced in a study of T cell changes during pregnancy in multiple sclerosis. Data came from immunoSEQ multiplex PCR; TCRdb stores just in-frame clones and leaves some out. The sample holds 81,000 or so clones; about 90% are singletons and the top ten take 3.5% to 4%. The sample consisted of PBMCs, taken in the first trimester of pregnancy. The receptors here all came from a female donor in good health, serving as a control in a pregnancy study. Some clones in this sample may be carry-over from other donors' samples.

The genes are TRBV2 and TRBJ1-4; 9 bases are a match to TRBD1. Per germline, CDR1 SNHLY and CDR2 FYNNEI. V lost 4 bases and J lost 8; bases outside the gene matches: 5. The CDR3 is made up of 14 amino acids. The CDR3 reads CASSAQGAREKLFF. The CDR3 DNA follows: TGTGCCAGCAGTGCACAGGGGGCACGGGAAAAACTGTTTTTT.

The chain uses TRBV5-1 and TRBJ2-3; the match to TRBD2 covers 11 bases. Germline V gives CDR1 SGHRS, CDR2 YFSETQ. The V gene end was trimmed by 4 bases and the J gene end by 2 bases; junction bases not matched to a gene: 9. CDR3 length: 17 amino acids. CDR3 bases: TGCGCCAGCAGCAGGGCTAGCGGGGGGTTTGACACAGATACGCAGTATTTT. Translating gives CASSRASGGFDTDTQYF. Full variable domain (rest looked up from reference TRBV5-1 and TRBJ2-3): KAGVTQTPRYLIKTRGQQVTLSCSPISGHRSVSWYQQTPGQGLQFLFEYFSETQRNKGNFPGRFSGRQFSNSRSEMNVSTLELGDSALYLCASSRASGGFDTDTQYFGPGTRLTVL.

The V call is TRBV6-1, the J call TRBJ1-1, with D perhaps TRBD1 (5 bases). CDR1 is MNHNS and CDR2 is SASEGT in the germline V gene. The CDR3 extends over 16 amino acids. V was shortened by 3 bases and J by 1 base, with 15 bases between the two germline ends. CDR3 residues: CASSEAGQGGNTEAFF. The CDR3 DNA follows: TGTGCCAGCAGTGAGGCCGGGCAGGGTGGGAACACTGAAGCTTTCTTT.

The rearrangement joins TRBV7-2 to TRBJ2-7; 7 bases line up with TRBD2. The CDR3 is 14 amino acids. Looked up from germline, CDR1 is SGHTA and CDR2 is FQGNSA. Trimming at V came to 3 bases and at J to 2 bases, leaving 4 bases not matched to a gene. Written as DNA, the CDR3 is TGTGCCAGCAGCTTCAGCGGGGAAGCCTACGAGCAGTACTTC. Translated, it gives CASSFSGEAYEQYF.

J is TRBJ2-7 and V is TRBV7-9; D is undetermined. The CDR3 is 14 residues long. V shed 4 bases and J shed 4 bases, with 14 bases lying between them. Looked up from germline, CDR1 is SEHNR and CDR2 is FQNEAQ (reference sequence). The CDR3 sequence is CASSSKTNFYEQYF. CDR3 nucleotides: TGTGCCAGCAGCTCCAAGACAAACTTTTACGAGCAGTACTTC.

The chain employs TRBV29-1 and TRBJ2-5; 9 bases fit TRBD2. CDR1 SQVTM and CDR2 ANQGSEA come from the germline V gene. V trimming: 6 bases; J trimming: 4 bases; junction bases outside the gene matches: 15. There are 16 residues in the CDR3. CDR3 amino acids: CSVTWNLAGWVETQYF. The CDR3 nucleotides read TGCAGCGTCACCTGGAACCTAGCGGGGTGGGTAGAGACCCAGTACTTC.

The chain employs TRBV11-3 and TRBJ2-5, with 10 bases identical to TRBD2. CDR1 SGHNT and CDR2 YENEEA come from the germline V gene. The V and J ends lost 6 bases and 5 bases, in that order; junction bases with no gene match: 6. This CDR3 is built from 14 residues. The CDR3 region is CASSSGTSAETQYF. The CDR3 DNA sequence: TGTGCCAGCAGTTCCGGGACTAGCGCGGAGACCCAGTACTTC.

This rearrangement joins TRBV28 to TRBJ1-2, with unresolved D. The V end was cut by 3 bases, the J end by 8 bases, with 19 bases between. CDR3 length: 15 amino acids. From germline, CDR1 is MDHEN and CDR2 SYDVKM. The CDR3 region is CASSFSTSPFYGYTF. For the CDR3, the DNA is TGTGCCAGCAGTTTCTCGACAAGCCCTTTTTACGGCTACACCTTC.

This chain joins TRBV5-6 and TRBJ2-2, with 11 nucleotides matching TRBD1. The CDR3 contains 17 residues. With V trimmed by 1 base and J by 3 bases, 5 bases remained unmatched. Germline CDR1 and CDR2: SGHDT and YYEEEE. In DNA, the CDR3 is TGTGCCAGCAGCTTGCATGGACAGGGGGCGCACACCGGGGAGCTGTTTTTT. Encoded protein: CASSLHGQGAHTGELFF.

The J gene is TRBJ2-5, the V gene TRBV7-2; weak D call: TRBD1 (5 bases). The CDR3 has 15 residues. Between the trimmed V and J ends, which lost 1 base and 9 bases, there was a span of 18 bases. CDR1 and CDR2 (germline): SGHTA, FQGNSA. The CDR3 is CASSLEGHPRRAQYF. For the CDR3, the DNA is TGTGCCAGCAGCTTAGAAGGACATCCGCGTAGGGCCCAGTACTTC.

The chain joins TRBV30 to TRBJ1-1; D unclear. Between the trimmed V and J ends, which lost 4 bases and 5 bases, there was a span of 14 bases. The CDR3 has 13 amino acids. The V gene's germline CDR1 is GTSNPN and CDR2 SVGIG (reference sequence). DNA of the CDR3: TGTGCCTGGAATATCGTCACGGGGACTGAAGCTTTCTTT. Its protein product is CAWNIVTGTEAFF. The complete variable domain, with remaining parts taken from reference TRBV30 and TRBJ1-1, reads SQTIHQWPATLVQPVGSPLSLECTVEGTSNPNLYWYRQAAGRGLQLLFYSVGIGQISSEVPQNLSASRPQDRQFILSSKKLLLSDSGFYLCAWNIVTGTEAFFGQGTRLTVV.

This chain joins TRBV27 and TRBJ2-7, with 11 bases matching TRBD1. The germline CDR1 and CDR2 sequences are MNHEY and SMNVEV (reference sequence). CDR3 size: 16 residues. Unmatched junction bases numbered 9, after V lost 4 bases and J lost 4 bases. The DNA for the CDR3 is TGTGCCAGCAGTTCACCCAGGACAGGGGGCGCTTACGAGCAGTACTTC. Protein product: CASSSPRTGGAYEQYF.

The rearrangement uses TRBV19 and TRBJ1-5, with TRBD1 identical over 9 bases. This CDR3 is 15 amino acids long. In germline, CDR1 is LNHDA, CDR2 SQIVND (reference sequence). The V and J ends lost 3 bases and 1 base, in that order; junction bases with no gene match: 1. This CDR3 is CASSIGTGSNQPQHF. In DNA form, the CDR3 reads TGTGCCAGTAGTATTGGGACAGGGAGCAATCAGCCCCAGCATTTT.

The chain recombines TRBV25-1 with TRBJ2-6; the D gene is possibly TRBD1 (6 bases). This CDR3 comprises 17 residues. Germline V gene sequence: CDR1 MGHDK, CDR2 SYGVNS. With 3 bases removed from V and 0 bases from J, the gap between germline ends came to 12 bases. CDR3 region: CASSDGGAHSGANVLTF. CDR3 DNA: TGTGCCAGCAGTGATGGGGGCGCCCACTCTGGGGCCAACGTCCTGACTTTC.

A few counts support this clone. V usage is TRBV5-1 and J usage is TRBJ1-1, with 9 nucleotides matching TRBD1. Germline V gene lookup returns CDR1 SGHRS and CDR2 YFSETQ. There are 13 residues in the CDR3. Unmatched junction bases numbered 4, after V lost 3 bases and J lost 7 bases. CDR3 in DNA: TGCGCCAGCAGCTCTGGGGGACAGGGTGAAGCTTTCTTT. Amino acids: CASSSGGQGEAFF.

This clone came up once. J is TRBJ2-7 and V is TRBV9; 10 nucleotides agree with TRBD2. Per germline, CDR1 SGDLS and CDR2 YYNGEE. The CDR3 consists of 14 residues. V lost 3 bases to trimming and J lost 6 bases; unmatched junction nucleotides: 6. The CDR3 is CASSASGGASEQYF. The CDR3 nucleotides read TGTGCCAGCAGCGCGAGCGGGGGGGCGAGCGAGCAGTACTTC.

The rearrangement joins TRBV28 to TRBJ1-2; possibly TRBD1 for D (5 bases). The V end was cut by 7 bases, the J end by 8 bases, with 11 bases between. The CDR3 loop spans 11 amino acids. CDR1 MDHEN and CDR2 SYDVKM come from the germline V gene. The CDR3 DNA follows: TGTGCCAGCATAGGGGATTTAGGCTACACCTTC. Translation: CASIGDLGYTF.

The gene calls are TRBV18 and TRBJ2-7, with 7 bases fitting TRBD2. Per germline, CDR1 KGHSH and CDR2 LQKENI. CDR3 length: 14 amino acids. With 1 base clipped from V and 2 bases from J, the junction kept 2 bases outside the gene matches. The CDR3 sequence: CASSPREGTYEQYF. Written as DNA, the CDR3 is TGTGCCAGCTCACCACGGGAGGGGACCTACGAGCAGTACTTC.

The V call is TRBV6-7, the J call TRBJ2-5, with D uncertain. TRBV6-7 is an ORF, with its function uncertain. Trimming took 2 bases from V and 10 from J, leaving 11 bases between them. The CDR3 is 12 residues long. The CDR3 DNA follows: TGTGCCAGCAGTTACGGGTCTAAGCGCCAGTACTTC. Residues: CASSYGSKRQYF.